Sequencing of this T cell receptor (beta chain) was carried out in a study of OX40 agonist ivuxolimab in advanced cancers. Study information: Partial responses were achieved by three patients, one with hepatocellular carcinoma and two with cutaneous melanoma.

Per germline, CDR1 SEHNR and CDR2 FQNEAQ (reference sequence). Trimming cost V 5 bases and J 4 bases, with 17 bases left between them. CDR3 size: 15 residues. TCRdb's table, derived via immunoSEQ multiplex PCR, lists solely in-frame clones and lacks some. The data hold tens of thousands of clones, with 75% to 90% observed a single time. This sample comprised CD4+ or CD8+ T cells sorted from blood, obtained in a trial of the OX40 agonist ivuxolimab. The TCR comes from an adult with an advanced solid tumor such as melanoma, head and neck, liver or kidney cancer. The gene calls are TRBV7-9 and TRBJ1-1, with unresolved D. CDR3 sequence reads: CASSPPYPGITEAFF. As DNA, the CDR3 is TGTGCCAGCAGCCCCCCCTATCCGGGGATCACTGAAGCTTTCTTT.